A selection of T cell receptor beta chains follows, all from one sample in a study of blood T cell repertoires in COVID-19. TCRdb's table, derived via immunoSEQ multiplex PCR, lists solely in-frame clones and lacks some. Of 150,000 to 200,000 clones in the sample, approximately 80% were seen once. The sequenced material came from PBMCs or T cells enriched from blood (not recorded which). The receptors come from a woman aged 50 to 60 who had recovered from COVID-19. The CDR3 runs from the conserved cysteine through the conserved F or W. The order of the fields is J gene, D gene, V gene, clone size, CDR3 DNA, CDR3 protein. D genes are given only for firm matches. Size values are once, few and many counts, or a class for expanded clones, and some rows have none.

J gene: TRBJ2-1; D gene: TRBD2; V gene: TRBV9; clone size: .; CDR3 DNA: TGTGCCAGCAGCGTACTAGCGGAACACAATGAGCAGTTCTTC; CDR3 protein: CASSVLAEHNEQFF
J gene: TRBJ2-5; D gene: .; V gene: TRBV2; clone size: .; CDR3 DNA: TGTGCCAGCAGTGAGGTCGGGGAGACCCAGTACTTC; CDR3 protein: CASSEVGETQYF
J gene: TRBJ2-5; D gene: TRBD2; V gene: TRBV7-8; clone size: once; CDR3 DNA: TGTGCCAGCAGCTTACTAGCGGGAGGATCTCCCAAAGAGACCCAGTACTTC; CDR3 protein: CASSLLAGGSPKETQYF
J gene: TRBJ2-7; D gene: TRBD1; V gene: TRBV10-3; clone size: .; CDR3 DNA: TGTGCCATCAGTACAGGGGAACGTTTCTACGAGCAGTACTTC; CDR3 protein: CAISTGERFYEQYF
J gene: TRBJ1-6; D gene: .; V gene: TRBV18; clone size: .; CDR3 DNA: TGTGCCAGCTCACGAGGCAGGGGCGCCAGCCCCTATAATTCACCCCTCCACTTT; CDR3 protein: CASSRGRGASPYNSPLHF
J gene: TRBJ1-2; D gene: TRBD1; V gene: TRBV2; clone size: .; CDR3 DNA: TGTGCCAGCGTTGCGGGGGGGACAGGCGCTTCCACTAACTATGGCTACACCTTC; CDR3 protein: CASVAGGTGASTNYGYTF
J gene: TRBJ2-1; D gene: .; V gene: TRBV7-3; clone size: .; CDR3 DNA: TGTGCCAGCAGCTTAACTAGTGCCAAAGAGCAGTTCTTC; CDR3 protein: CASSLTSAKEQFF
J gene: TRBJ2-6; D gene: .; V gene: TRBV21-1; clone size: .; CDR3 DNA: TGTGCCAGCACCCCTCAGGGAACCTGTCGGGCCAACGTCCTGACTTTC; CDR3 protein: CASTPQGTCRANVLTF
J gene: TRBJ2-5; D gene: .; V gene: TRBV11-2; clone size: .; CDR3 DNA: TGTGCCAGCAGCCCCGGCTGGGGGGTCCAAGAGACCCAGTACTTC; CDR3 protein: CASSPGWGVQETQYF
J gene: TRBJ1-1; D gene: .; V gene: TRBV9; clone size: .; CDR3 DNA: TGTGCCAGCAGCGTGGGGCCTGGAGGGACTGAAGCTTTCTTT; CDR3 protein: CASSVGPGGTEAFF
J gene: TRBJ2-7; D gene: .; V gene: TRBV25-1; clone size: .; CDR3 DNA: TGTGCCAGCAGTCCAACCGGGACAAACGAGCAGTACTTC; CDR3 protein: CASSPTGTNEQYF
J gene: TRBJ2-1; D gene: TRBD2; V gene: TRBV11-2; clone size: once; CDR3 DNA: TGTGCCAGCAGCTTGGGACTAGGTCCCTACAATGAGCAGTTCTTC; CDR3 protein: CASSLGLGPYNEQFF
J gene: TRBJ1-5; D gene: .; V gene: TRBV6-2/TRBV6-3; clone size: .; CDR3 DNA: TGTGCCAGCAGTTACTCGAGTGAGCAACCCCAGCATTTT; CDR3 protein: CASSYSSEQPQHF
J gene: TRBJ2-1; D gene: TRBD2; V gene: TRBV6-4; clone size: .; CDR3 DNA: TGTGCCACCAGCGGGGGGGAGGGCCGGATTAATGAGCAGTTCTTC; CDR3 protein: CATSGGEGRINEQFF
J gene: TRBJ1-5; D gene: .; V gene: TRBV19; clone size: .; CDR3 DNA: TGTGCCAGTAGCTCGGACAGATACAATCAGCCCCAGCATTTT; CDR3 protein: CASSSDRYNQPQHF
J gene: TRBJ2-1; D gene: TRBD2; V gene: TRBV7-9; clone size: .; CDR3 DNA: TGTGCCAGCAGCTTAGGGTGGGACTATTACAATGAGCAGTTCTTC; CDR3 protein: CASSLGWDYYNEQFF
J gene: TRBJ2-2; D gene: .; V gene: TRBV21-1; clone size: .; CDR3 DNA: TGTGCCAGCAGCAAAGAGGAGGGGAACACCGGGGAGCTGTTTTTT; CDR3 protein: CASSKEEGNTGELFF
J gene: TRBJ2-7; D gene: .; V gene: TRBV28; clone size: .; CDR3 DNA: TGTGCCAGCAGTTTATTGACTAGGTCGTCCTACGAGCAGTACTTC; CDR3 protein: CASSLLTRSSYEQYF
J gene: TRBJ2-3; D gene: .; V gene: TRBV5-1; clone size: .; CDR3 DNA: TGCGCCAGCAGCTTGGGTCCTTCGACTGGCACAGATACGCAGTATTTT; CDR3 protein: CASSLGPSTGTDTQYF
J gene: TRBJ2-7; D gene: TRBD1; V gene: TRBV18; clone size: .; CDR3 DNA: TGTGCCAGCTCACCGAGGGGACAGGGGGACTACGAGCAGTACTTC; CDR3 protein: CASSPRGQGDYEQYF